Listed below are T cell receptor beta chains from one sample, sequenced in a study of T cell responses to AZD1222 COVID-19 vaccine. Sequenced by immunoSEQ multiplex PCR; TCRdb stores in-frame clones only, minus some. Of 150,000 or so clones in the sample, 85% to 95% were seen once. The sequenced sample was peripheral blood, obtained on day 0 of AZD1222 vaccination. The receptors were gathered from an adult in good health. CDR3s include the opening cysteine and the closing phenylalanine or tryptophan. A D gene is named only where the DNA matches it firmly. Part of the rows lack a size; the others show once, few, many or a class for expanded clones.

cdr3_aa cdr3_nt j_call v_call d_call clone_size
CASRQGRGTEAFF TGTGCCAGCAGACAGGGACGGGGCACTGAAGCTTTCTTT TRBJ1-1 TRBV6-5 - -
CASSPSGGDNQPQHF TGTGCCAGCAGCCCGTCTGGCGGAGACAATCAGCCCCAGCATTTT TRBJ1-5 TRBV6-5 - -
CASSQDGGGYTF TGCGCCAGCAGCCAAGATGGAGGAGGCTACACCTTC TRBJ1-2 TRBV4-1 - -
CAISGQGPISYEQYF TGTGCCATCAGTGGACAGGGGCCAATCTCCTACGAGCAGTACTTC TRBJ2-7 TRBV10-3 TRBD1 -
CASGVIGMRTGELFF TGTGCCAGCGGGGTTATCGGGATGAGGACCGGGGAGCTGTTTTTT TRBJ2-2 TRBV14 - few
CASSELPPTEQYF TGTGCCAGCAGCGAGCTTCCCCCTACCGAGCAGTACTTC TRBJ2-7 TRBV5-6 - -
CASSAELRKLFF TGTGCCAGCAGCGCTGAGTTGCGAAAACTGTTTTTT TRBJ1-4 TRBV9 - -
CASSNDQGSYNEQFF TGTGCCAGCAGTAACGACCAGGGCTCCTACAATGAGCAGTTCTTC TRBJ2-1 TRBV6-2/TRBV6-3 - -
CASSEVVDYHNEQFF TGTGCCAGCAGTGAGGTGGTGGACTACCACAATGAGCAGTTCTTC TRBJ2-1 TRBV6-1 - -
CASSLVSYSNQPQHF TGTGCCAGCAGCTTAGTGTCTTATAGCAATCAGCCCCAGCATTTT TRBJ1-5 TRBV7-2 - -
CASGLFHEQYF TGTGCTAGTGGTTTGTTTCACGAGCAGTACTTC TRBJ2-7 TRBV12-5 - -
CASSPGSGSNNEQFF TGTGCCAGCTCACCAGGGAGCGGGAGCAACAATGAGCAGTTCTTC TRBJ2-1 TRBV18 TRBD2 -
CASSSGMYEQYF TGTGCCAGCAGCTCTGGGATGTACGAGCAGTACTTC TRBJ2-7 TRBV5-6 - -
CASSVTTSGRTTDTQYF TGTGCCAGCAGTGTAACCACTAGCGGGAGGACCACAGATACGCAGTATTTT TRBJ2-3 TRBV25-1 TRBD2 -
CSVELGGTDTQYF TGCAGCGTTGAGTTAGGGGGCACAGATACGCAGTATTTT TRBJ2-3 TRBV29-1 - -
CASSPQATEGQPQHF TGTGCCAGCTCACCCCAGGCGACCGAGGGGCAGCCCCAGCATTTT TRBJ1-5 TRBV18 - -
CASSLGPDIGYEQYF TGTGCCAGCAGCTTAGGGCCAGATATAGGCTACGAGCAGTACTTC TRBJ2-7 TRBV7-6 - -
CASSSRNQETQYF TGTGCCAGCAGCTCGAGGAATCAAGAGACCCAGTACTTC TRBJ2-5 TRBV12-3/TRBV12-4 - once
CASTGQGNTEAFF TGTGCCAGCACCGGACAGGGTAACACTGAAGCTTTCTTT TRBJ1-1 TRBV2 TRBD1 -
CASSYLMNADTQYF TGTGCCAGCAGTTACCTAATGAACGCAGATACGCAGTATTTT TRBJ2-3 TRBV6-5 - -
CASSDSSRAITEAFF TGTGCCAGCAGTGACTCGTCCAGGGCAATCACTGAAGCTTTCTTT TRBJ1-1 TRBV6-4 - -
CATSRDRPSGRVLSYEQYF TGTGCCACCAGCAGAGATAGGCCTAGCGGGAGGGTCCTATCCTACGAGCAGTACTTC TRBJ2-7 TRBV15 TRBD2 -
CATRTSRDEQYF TGTGCCACAAGGACTTCGCGGGACGAGCAGTACTTC TRBJ2-7 TRBV15 - -
CASSSTGDNEKLFF TGCGCCAGCAGCTCTACAGGGGACAATGAAAAACTGTTTTTT TRBJ1-4 TRBV5-1 TRBD1 few
CASRAGTGYNEQFF TGTGCCAGCAGGGCTGGGACAGGGTACAATGAGCAGTTCTTC TRBJ2-1 TRBV27 TRBD1 few
CASSQVNPRRGTEAFF TGCGCCAGCAGCCAAGTCAACCCCAGGCGGGGAACTGAAGCTTTCTTT TRBJ1-1 TRBV4-1 - -
CASNRGNQPQHF TGTGCCAGCAACAGGGGCAATCAGCCCCAGCATTTT TRBJ1-5 TRBV12-3/TRBV12-4 - once
CASSLGQGVQPQHF TGTGCCAGCTCACTGGGACAGGGGGTTCAGCCCCAGCATTTT TRBJ1-5 TRBV18 TRBD1 -
CASSEGLAEGPSYYEQYF TGTGCCAGCAGTGAGGGACTAGCGGAGGGCCCCTCCTACTACGAGCAGTACTTC TRBJ2-7 TRBV6-1 TRBD2 -
CASKGGGGEAFF TGTGCCAGTAAAGGAGGGGGCGGTGAAGCTTTCTTT TRBJ1-1 TRBV19 TRBD1 -
CASSVAALPNNEQFF TGTGCCAGCAGCGTAGCAGCACTACCAAACAATGAGCAGTTCTTC TRBJ2-1 TRBV9 - -
CASSVGGSGRFQETQYF TGTGCCAGCAGCGTAGGGGGTAGCGGGAGGTTCCAAGAGACCCAGTACTTC TRBJ2-5 TRBV9 TRBD2 -
CASSDPHRRFYEQYF TGCGCCAGCAGTGATCCCCACCGTCGTTTCTACGAGCAGTACTTC TRBJ2-7 TRBV10-2 - -
CASRGSRSSGNTIYF TGTGCCAGCAGGGGAAGCCGAAGCTCTGGAAACACCATATATTTT TRBJ1-3 TRBV2 - once
CASRDLDTGELFF TGCGCCAGCCGGGACTTGGACACCGGGGAGCTGTTTTTT TRBJ2-2 TRBV5-1 - -
CASSSGTGFSETQYF TGTGCCAGCAGTTCCGGGACAGGGTTTAGTGAGACCCAGTACTTC TRBJ2-5 TRBV6-5 TRBD1 -
CASSQGRRRQETQYF TGTGCCAGCAGCCAAGGGCGACGGAGACAAGAGACCCAGTACTTC TRBJ2-5 TRBV4-2 - -
CATSPRQANEQFF TGTGCCACCAGCCCCCGCCAGGCCAATGAGCAGTTCTTC TRBJ2-1 TRBV15 - few
CASSLGGGLFNEKLFF TGCGCCAGCAGCTTGGGGGGCGGATTATTTAATGAAAAACTGTTTTTT TRBJ1-4 TRBV5-1 - -
CASSLGPGETQYF TGTGCCAGCAGCTTAGGCCCAGGGGAGACCCAGTACTTC TRBJ2-5 TRBV13 - -
CASSVTGNTEAFF TGTGCCAGCAGCGTAACGGGGAACACTGAAGCTTTCTTT TRBJ1-1 TRBV9 - few
CASSDGTASNQPQHF TGTGCCAGTAGTGACGGGACCGCTAGCAATCAGCCCCAGCATTTT TRBJ1-5 TRBV19 - -
CASSEVASNTQYF TGTGCCAGCAGTGAAGTGGCTTCAAATACGCAGTATTTT TRBJ2-3 TRBV6-1 - once
CAISESAGAAKNIQYF TGTGCCATCAGTGAGTCGGCAGGTGCAGCCAAAAACATTCAGTACTTC TRBJ2-4 TRBV10-3 - -
CASSPPTGRAEDEQYF TGTGCCAGCAGCCCCCCGACTGGACGGGCGGAGGACGAGCAGTACTTC TRBJ2-7 TRBV5-6 - few
CASIPETTEAFF TGTGCCAGCATCCCGGAAACAACTGAAGCTTTCTTT TRBJ1-1 TRBV6-5 - -
CASSLEAGGVYEQYF TGCGCCAGCAGCTTGGAGGCAGGGGGTGTTTACGAGCAGTACTTC TRBJ2-7 TRBV5-1 TRBD1 -
CASSRTGGNYNEQFF TGCGCCAGCAGCCGGACAGGGGGAAACTACAATGAGCAGTTCTTC TRBJ2-1 TRBV5-1 TRBD1 -
CASSTWTGPFTYEQYF TGTGCCAGCAGCACCTGGACAGGGCCTTTCACCTACGAGCAGTACTTC TRBJ2-7 TRBV11-2 TRBD1 once
CASSLRVPGELFF TGTGCCAGCAGCTTACGAGTCCCCGGGGAGCTGTTTTTT TRBJ2-2 TRBV11-1 - -
CASSPRDSSYEQYF TGCGCCAGCAGCCCCCGGGACAGCTCCTACGAGCAGTACTTC TRBJ2-7 TRBV4-1 TRBD1 -
CASSLQGGNQPQHF TGTGCCAGTAGTCTACAGGGAGGCAATCAGCCCCAGCATTTT TRBJ1-5 TRBV19 - -
CASSLAVQETQYF TGTGCCAGCAGCTTAGCAGTTCAAGAGACCCAGTACTTC TRBJ2-5 TRBV7-9 - -